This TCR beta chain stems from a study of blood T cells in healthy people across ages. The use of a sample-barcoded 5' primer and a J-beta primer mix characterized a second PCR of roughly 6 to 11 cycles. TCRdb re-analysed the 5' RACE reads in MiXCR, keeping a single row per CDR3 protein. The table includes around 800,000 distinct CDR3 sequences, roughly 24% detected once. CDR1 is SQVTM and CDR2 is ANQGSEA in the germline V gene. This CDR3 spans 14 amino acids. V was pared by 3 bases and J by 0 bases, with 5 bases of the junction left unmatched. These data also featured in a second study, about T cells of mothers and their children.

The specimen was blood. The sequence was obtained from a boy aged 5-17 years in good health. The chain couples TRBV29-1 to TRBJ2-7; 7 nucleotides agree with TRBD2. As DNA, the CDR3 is TGCAGCGTTGAGGGGGAGGGATTCTCCTACGAGCAGTACTTC. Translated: CSVEGEGFSYEQYF.